This T cell receptor beta chain stems from a study of cytomegalovirus exposure and HLA in healthy donors. Study conclusions and caveats: Cytomegalovirus-associated status was assigned to 164 TCR beta chains. Rare TCR sequences predominated, though certain public TCRs were found in many donors.

Profiled with immunoSEQ multiplex PCR; TCRdb holds only in-frame clones, not every one. This sample has 280,000 or so clones, with roughly 90% found just once. Remarks on this clone: The antigen remains undetermined.

The sequencing sample was made of PBMCs. This sequence was found in a woman in her late teens or twenties in good health and CMV-seronegative.

As DNA, the CDR3 is TGTGCCAGCAGTGGACTAGCGGGAGGCCCCTACAATGAGCAGTTCTTC. Translation gives CASSGLAGGPYNEQFF. This chain links TRBV2 with TRBJ2-1; 13 bases align to TRBD2. CDR1 is SNHLY, CDR2 FYNNEI, per germline. The CDR3 consists of 16 residues. J was trimmed by 2 bases and V by 4 bases; bases with no gene match: 2.